This paragraph reports one T cell receptor (beta chain). This clone was picked up one time. Its antigen target is currently unknown. No qualities accompany the bases; no much larger clone lies one base away. This entry is derived from a study of blood T cell repertoires in COVID-19 (dated by TCRdb to about 2020). General notes on the study: The collaborator samples originated in the United States, Italy and Spain and spanned the acute and convalescent phases of COVID-19. Sample metadata almost always included a de-identified subject ID, COVID-19 status, age in years and sex. A freely available public database, intended as a resource for researchers studying the immune response to SARS-CoV-2, is where the repertoires were released. The material from the prospective study consisted of cDNA or gDNA derived from T cells, B-cell-depleted T cells, or PBMCs. HLA class I and class II types, where available, came from metadata supplied by the sample provider rather than from assay-based typing. Samples came from the ongoing ImmuneRACE study (first 160 participants) plus 1,254 subjects from 6 global collaborators. The dataset comprised deeply sampled blood TCRbeta repertoires from subjects exposed to, actively infected with, or recovered from COVID-19.

TCRbeta CDR3 regions were amplified from genomic DNA using the immunoSEQ Assay, a bias-controlled multiplex PCR. Concerning the study's data processing: The number of nucleated cells in each sample was estimated from the amplification of reference gene primers within the assay. To quantify the absolute abundance of each unique TCRbeta CDR3 rearrangement, sequence reads were collapsed and filtered. For each sample, productive Simpson clonality was calculated as the square root of Simpson's diversity index across productive rearrangements. The table was pulled from immuneACCESS by TCRdb, which kept in-frame rearrangements only. Such tables lose some clones; where checked, under half of the loss comes from unresolved V genes, and the rest has no known cause. The V and J calls and clone size come from that table; D and trimming were worked out from the DNA. The sample includes about 300,000 clones, with around 90% observed a single time. Clones ranked in the top ten supply 4.5% to 5.5% of the sample.

In the prospective study, participants were about 18 to 95 years old, resided in about two dozen geographic areas of the United States, and were enrolled through a virtual design. In the prospective study, cohorts were assigned on the basis of participant-reported clinical history obtained from a screening survey and a study questionnaire. Recovered participants in ImmuneRACE Cohort 3 were defined by two consecutive negative NP/OP PCR tests, clearance by a healthcare professional, or resolution of symptoms. In the prospective study, mobile phlebotomists collected whole blood, serum and a nasopharyngeal or oropharyngeal swab from each participant. Prospective study participants could optionally give additional blood draws and questionnaires over an approximately 2-month period. Blood samples from the prospective study were shipped frozen or at room temperature prior to DNA extraction. Overall study results and their limits: The amount of clinical and demographic metadata varied by source and participant and was provided uncurated.

Sequencing used PBMCs or T cells enriched from blood (not recorded which). The sequence was obtained from a man aged 55 to 70 who had recovered from COVID-19.

The CDR3 region: CASSIDQIAGGVTDTQYF. The DNA sequence follows: TGTGCCAGTAGTATAGACCAGATAGCGGGAGGGGTCACAGATACGCAGTATTTT. Rearrangement joined TRBV19 to TRBJ2-3, and 11 junctional nucleotides match TRBD2. V lost 0 bases and J lost 2 bases, and the count of bases not matched to a germline gene is 7. CDR1 and CDR2 (LNHDA, SQIVND) derive from the germline V gene (reference sequence). From the cysteine up to the phenylalanine, the CDR3 has a length of 18 residues. Only the CDR3 region is kept as DNA, spanning 54 bases read in frame from base 1.